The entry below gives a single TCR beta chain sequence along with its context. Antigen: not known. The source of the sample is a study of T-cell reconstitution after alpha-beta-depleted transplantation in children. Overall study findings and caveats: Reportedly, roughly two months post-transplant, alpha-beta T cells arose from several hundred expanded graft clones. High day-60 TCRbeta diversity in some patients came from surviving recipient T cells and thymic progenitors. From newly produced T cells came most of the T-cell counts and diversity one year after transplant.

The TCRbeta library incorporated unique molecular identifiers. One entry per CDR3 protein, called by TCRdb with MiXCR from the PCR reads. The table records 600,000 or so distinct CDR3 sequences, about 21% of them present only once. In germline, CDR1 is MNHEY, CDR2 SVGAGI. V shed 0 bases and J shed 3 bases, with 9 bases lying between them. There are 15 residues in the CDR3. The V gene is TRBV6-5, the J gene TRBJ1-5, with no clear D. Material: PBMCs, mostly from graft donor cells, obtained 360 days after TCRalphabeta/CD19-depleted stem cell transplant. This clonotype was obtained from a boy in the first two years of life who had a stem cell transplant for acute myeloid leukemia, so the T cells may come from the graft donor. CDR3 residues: CASSYSYLPNQPQHF. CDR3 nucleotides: TGTGCCAGCAGTTACTCCTATCTTCCCAATCAGCCCCAGCATTTT.